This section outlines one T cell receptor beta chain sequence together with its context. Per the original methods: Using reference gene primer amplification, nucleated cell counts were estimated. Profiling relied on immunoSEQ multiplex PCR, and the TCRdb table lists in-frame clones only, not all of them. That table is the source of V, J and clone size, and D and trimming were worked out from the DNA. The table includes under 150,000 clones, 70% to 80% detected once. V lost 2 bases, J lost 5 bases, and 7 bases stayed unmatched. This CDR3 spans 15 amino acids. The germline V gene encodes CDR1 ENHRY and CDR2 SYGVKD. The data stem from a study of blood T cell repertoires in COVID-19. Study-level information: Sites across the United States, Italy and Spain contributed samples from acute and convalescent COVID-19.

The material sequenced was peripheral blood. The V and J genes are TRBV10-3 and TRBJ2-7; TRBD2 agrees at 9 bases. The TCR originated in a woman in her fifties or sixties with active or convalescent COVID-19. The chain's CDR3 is CAISEISGGAHEQYF. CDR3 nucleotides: TGTGCCATCAGTGAGATTAGCGGGGGAGCCCACGAGCAGTACTTC.